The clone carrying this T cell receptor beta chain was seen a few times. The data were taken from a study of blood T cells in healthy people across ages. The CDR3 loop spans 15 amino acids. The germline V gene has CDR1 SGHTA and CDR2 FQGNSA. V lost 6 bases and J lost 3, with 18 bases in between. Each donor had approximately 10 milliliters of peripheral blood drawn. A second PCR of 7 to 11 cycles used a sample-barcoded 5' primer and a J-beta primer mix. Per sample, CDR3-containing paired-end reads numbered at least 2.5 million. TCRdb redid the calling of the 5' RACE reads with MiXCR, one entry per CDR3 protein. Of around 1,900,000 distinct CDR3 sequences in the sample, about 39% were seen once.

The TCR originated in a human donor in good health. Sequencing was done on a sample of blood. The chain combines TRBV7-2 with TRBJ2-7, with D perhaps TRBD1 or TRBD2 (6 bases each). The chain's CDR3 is CASRRNGGSFYEQYF. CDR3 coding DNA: TGTGCCAGCAGGAGAAACGGGGGCTCTTTCTACGAGCAGTACTTC.